This T cell receptor beta chain was recovered during a study of T-cell reconstitution after alpha-beta-depleted transplantation in children listed by TCRdb under 2016. Regarding the research as a whole: T-cell immune reconstitution after TCRalphabeta/CD19-depleted allogeneic hematopoietic cell transplantation in children was quantitatively tracked in the study by means of TCR repertoire profiling. Study-level results and caveats: Hyperexpanded clone frequencies declined over subsequent months; after one year, T-cell counts and TCRbeta diversity were mostly attributed to newly produced T cells. In some patients, the high TCRbeta diversity seen at day 60 was put down to recipient T cells and intrathymic progenitors that had survived conditioning. The apparently early alphabetaT-cell count recovery about two months after transplant was reportedly dependent on only several hundred rapidly expanded clones derived from non-depleted graft cells.

A remark on this clonotype: Its recognized antigen is unknown. The record has no base qualities; no much larger clone is one base away.

V is cut back by 4 bases and J by 1 base, with 4 bases in the junction unmatched. The CDR3 spans 13 residues, from the cysteine through the phenylalanine. The kept DNA is CDR3 alone, 39 bases in frame from the first base. From the germline V gene, CDR1 is SQVTM and CDR2 is ANQGSEA. Library prep was done by PCR. Sequencing was performed on an Illumina HiSeq 2500. TCR libraries were prepared with molecular barcoding, using unique molecular identifiers to normalize TCRbeta repertoire quantification. TCRdb redid the processing of the public reads, applying fastp at Q25 and MiXCR, and retained in-frame beta chains. Each record represents a unique CDR3 protein, reported with the most common genes and DNA among its rows. Present in this sample are almost 250,000 distinct CDR3 sequences, over 20% of which were seen just once. Of the sample, over 2.5% falls within the top ten clones. Reading the label with the study, this specimen's treatment or condition is: allogeneic hematopoietic cell transplantation with graft depleted of TCRalphabeta T cells and CD19 B cells. Transplant recipients were children who received TCRalphabeta/CD19-depleted allogeneic hematopoietic cell grafts.

The receptor's source is a girl aged 2 to 10 with Fanconi anemia, due to receive a stem cell transplant. The chain is encoded by TRBV29-1 joined to TRBJ2-7, with TRBD1 identical over 7 junction bases. The sample consisted of PBMCs, taken before TCRalphabeta/CD19-depleted stem cell transplant. The sequenced DNA is TGCAGCGTTGCGTGGGACAGATCCTACGAGCAGTACTTC. It codes for CSVAWDRSYEQYF.